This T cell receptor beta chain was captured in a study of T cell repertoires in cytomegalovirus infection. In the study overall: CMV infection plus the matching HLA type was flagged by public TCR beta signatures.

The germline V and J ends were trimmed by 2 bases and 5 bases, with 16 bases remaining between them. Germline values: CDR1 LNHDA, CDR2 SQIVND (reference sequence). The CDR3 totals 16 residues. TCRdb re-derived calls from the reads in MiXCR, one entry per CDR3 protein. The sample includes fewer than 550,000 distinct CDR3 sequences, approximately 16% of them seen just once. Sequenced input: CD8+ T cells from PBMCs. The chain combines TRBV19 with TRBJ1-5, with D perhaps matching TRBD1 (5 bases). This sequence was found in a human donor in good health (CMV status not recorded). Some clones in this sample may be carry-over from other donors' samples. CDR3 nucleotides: TGTGCCAGTAGTATAAGTTTGACAGTGGGCCATCAGCCCCAGCATTTT. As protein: CASSISLTVGHQPQHF.